This TCR beta chain originates from a study of T cell responses to AZD1222 COVID-19 vaccine. Study-wide background: Second-dose recipients at about 4 or about 12 weeks were treated as one pooled group.

This clone was seen once. What it binds is not known. The study, taken as a whole, reports: White British people made up most donors, females outnumbered males, and clonal diversity was possibly underestimated. Two AZD1222 doses significantly raised spike-specific TCR breadth and depth over controls. At study baseline, merely six AZD1222 recipients were seropositive.

The CDR3 has 16 amino acids. Germline-derived CDR1 and CDR2 are SGHVS and FNYEAQ. J was trimmed by 7 bases and V by 4 bases; bases with no gene match: 5. The method was immunoSEQ multiplex PCR; TCRdb's version includes in-frame clones alone and lacks a portion of them. This sample has roughly 120,000 clones, with approximately 88% found just once. The sequence was obtained from an adult in good health. The chain employs TRBV7-6 and TRBJ2-2, with TRBD2 identical over 14 bases. Sequences were derived from peripheral blood, sampled on day 0 of AZD1222 vaccination. DNA of the CDR3: TGTGCCAGCAGCTCCGGACTAGCGGGGGGAATCGGGGAGCTGTTTTTT. It codes for CASSSGLAGGIGELFF.